The 32 T cell receptor beta chains below were found in one sample sequenced in a study of T cells in Graves' hyperthyroidism and ophthalmopathy. TCR beta CDR3 sequences were amplified from RNA transcripts. First-round RT-PCR of the TCR CDR3 relied on the HTBI primer set. One entry per CDR3 protein results from TCRdb running MiXCR on the multiplex PCR reads. This table holds over 500,000 distinct CDR3 sequences, roughly 15% found once. Sequencing was performed on blood. The origin of the receptors is a woman aged 40 to 50 with Graves' hyperthyroidism.

This clonotype has at least ten counts. This rearrangement joins TRBV20-1 to TRBJ2-5; TRBD2 aligns across 9 bases. The CDR3 is made up of 17 amino acids. In germline, CDR1 is DFQATT, CDR2 SNEGSKA (reference sequence). V lost 1 base, J lost 4 bases, and 13 bases stayed unmatched. CDR3 DNA sequence: TGCAGTGCTAGAGGGGTCCGGACTAGCGAATATCGAGAGACCCAGTACTTC. This encodes CSARGVRTSEYRETQYF.

This clonotype was counted at least ten times. V and J are TRBV12-3 or TRBV12-4 and TRBJ2-2, with TRBD2 matching 11 bases. The CDR3 consists of 16 residues. The V segment lost 5 bases and the J segment 6 bases; nucleotides outside the gene matches: 8. CDR3 region: CASSVTSGSIAGELFF. CDR3 in DNA: TGTGCCAGCAGTGTTACTAGCGGGAGTATAGCCGGGGAGCTGTTTTTT.

This clonotype was seen at least ten times. The chain recombines TRBV7-8 with TRBJ2-3; no clear D gene. Trimming stripped 4 bases from V and 3 bases from J, with 5 bases between. The germline gives CDR1 SGHVS, CDR2 FQNEAQ. The CDR3 consists of 12 residues. CDR3: CASSSYTDTQYF. DNA for the CDR3: TGTGCCAGCAGCTCATATACAGATACGCAGTATTTT.

CDR3 region: CAWGDNGRGETQYF. The CDR3 DNA reads as TGTGCCTGGGGGGATAACGGGAGGGGGGAGACCCAGTACTTC. J is TRBJ2-5 and V is TRBV30, with TRBD2 matching over 8 bases. Germline V gene data show CDR1 as GTSNPN and CDR2 as SVGIG (reference sequence). Trimming removed 5 bases from V and 5 bases from J; junction bases left unmatched: 10. This CDR3 contains 14 residues.

The V call is TRBV19, the J call TRBJ1-2; TRBD1 matches at 7 bases. The V and J ends lost 4 bases and 1 base, in that order; junction bases with no gene match: 15. From germline, CDR1 is LNHDA and CDR2 SQIVND (reference sequence). This CDR3 region has 18 residues. CDR3 sequence reads: CASSTNTLQGPHNYGYTF. In DNA, the CDR3 is TGTGCCAGTAGTACGAATACCCTACAGGGGCCCCATAACTATGGCTACACCTTC.

At least ten counts were recorded for this clonotype. The rearrangement joins TRBV3-1 to TRBJ2-1; 13 nucleotides line up with TRBD2. Trimming removed 1 base from V and 10 bases from J; junction bases left unmatched: 7. This CDR3 is built from 16 residues. The germline V gene has CDR1 LGHDT and CDR2 YNNKEL (reference sequence). CDR3 coding DNA: TGTGCCAGCAGCCAAGGGACTAGCGGGAGCGTGGGAGAGCAGTTCTTC. Protein sequence: CASSQGTSGSVGEQFF.

At least ten counts were recorded for this clonotype. The rearrangement uses TRBV30 and TRBJ2-1; D is uncertain. V was pared by 0 bases and J by 4 bases, with 7 bases between. The germline V gene encodes CDR1 GTSNPN and CDR2 SVGIG (reference sequence). The CDR3 runs to 13 residues. CDR3 loop: CAWSVSAYNEQFF. CDR3 DNA: TGTGCCTGGAGTGTATCAGCATACAATGAGCAGTTCTTC.

The V and J genes are TRBV10-3 and TRBJ2-1; 10 positions agree with TRBD2. CDR1 and CDR2 from the germline V gene are ENHRY and SYGVKD. The V segment lost 4 bases and the J segment 8 bases; nucleotides outside the gene matches: 14. CDR3 length equals 17 residues. The CDR3 DNA is TGTGCCATCAGTGCGGGAGCGGGAGGGATTACCACATATGAGCAGTTCTTC. This encodes CAISAGAGGITTYEQFF.

Ten or more counts support this clonotype. The rearrangement links TRBV9 to TRBJ2-7; 12 bases align to TRBD2. Looked up from germline, CDR1 is SGDLS and CDR2 is YYNGEE. Unmatched junction bases numbered 7, after V lost 4 bases and J lost 5 bases. The CDR3 is 15 amino acids. DNA of the CDR3: TGTGCCAGCAGCCCCAGACTAGCGGGAGTTAACGAGCAGTACTTC. This sequence encodes CASSPRLAGVNEQYF.

This clonotype was seen at least ten times. This chain connects TRBV20-1 to TRBJ2-7; 9 bases map to TRBD2. The length of the CDR3 is 14 residues. V lost 4 bases to trimming and J lost 4 bases; unmatched junction nucleotides: 8. Germline loops: CDR1 DFQATT, CDR2 SNEGSKA (reference sequence). The CDR3 is CSAIAVTSGYEQYF. CDR3 nucleotide sequence: TGCAGTGCTATCGCCGTGACTAGCGGTTACGAGCAGTACTTC.

Regarding this clonotype: Given a much more abundant clone one base away, this may be a read error. The conserved phenylalanine or tryptophan is not found at the CDR3 terminus, so this likely reflects a read error. V and J are TRBV7-3 and TRBJ2-2; D is possibly TRBD1 (6 bases). CDR1 is SGHTA and CDR2 is FQGTGA in the germline V gene. This CDR3 has 15 amino acids. With 0 bases removed from V and 6 bases from J, the gap between germline ends came to 11 bases. The CDR3 region has the DNA TGTGCCAGCAGCTTAACCCCCCAGGGGCCCGGGGAGCTGTTTTCT. It encodes CASSLTPQGPGELFS.

In its sample, this clonotype was seen a few times. V and J are TRBV6-1 and TRBJ2-2; D is possibly TRBD2 (6 bases). In germline, CDR1 is MNHNS, CDR2 SASEGT. The germline V and J ends were trimmed by 6 bases and 8 bases, with 25 bases remaining between them. The CDR3 totals 17 residues. The chain's CDR3 is CASSARAWDRGEGELFF. CDR3 DNA: TGTGCCAGCAGCGCTAGGGCATGGGACCGCGGGGAAGGGGAGCTGTTTTTT.

The sample holds a few counts of this clonotype. CDR3 sequence reads: CASSFNRQGYTF. The CDR3 bases are TGTGCCAGCAGTTTCAACAGGCAAGGCTACACCTTC. This sequence joins TRBV12-3 or TRBV12-4 and TRBJ1-2, with D tentatively TRBD1 (5 bases). Trimming removed 3 bases from V and 8 bases from J, with 10 bases in between. CDR3 size: 12 residues.

This clonotype was picked up many times. The V and J genes are TRBV24-1 and TRBJ2-1; D gene uncertain. The length of the CDR3 is 14 residues. With 9 bases removed from V and 8 bases from J, the gap between germline ends came to 19 bases. Per the germline V gene, CDR1 is KGHDR and CDR2 is SFDVKD. DNA of the CDR3: TGTGCCACCGCAACCTCGAGGAGAGGAGATGAGCAGTTCTTC. Protein sequence: CATATSRRGDEQFF.

V and J are TRBV29-1 and TRBJ2-3; unclear D gene. V was clipped by 0 bases and J by 0 bases, with 7 bases between them. Germline loops: CDR1 SQVTM, CDR2 ANQGSEA. CDR3 length: 14 amino acids. CDR3 DNA sequence: TGCAGCGTTGAAGAGCGGAAGAGCACAGATACGCAGTATTTT. The encoded protein is CSVEERKSTDTQYF.

This chain connects TRBV4-1 to TRBJ1-5; D is undetermined. The germline gives CDR1 MGHRA, CDR2 YSYEKL. V gave up 0 bases and J gave up 7 bases, with 7 bases separating them. CDR3 size: 13 residues. The chain's CDR3 is CASSQEGWQPQHF. In nucleotides, the CDR3 is TGCGCCAGCAGCCAAGAGGGTTGGCAGCCCCAGCATTTT.

The chain is built from TRBV2 and TRBJ2-2, with TRBD2 identical over 10 bases. With 5 bases clipped from V and 1 base from J, the junction kept 7 bases outside the gene matches. The CDR3 has 17 amino acids. The germline CDR1 and CDR2 sequences are SNHLY and FYNNEI. The CDR3 DNA is TGTGCCAGCAGTTACGGACTAGCGGACCGGAACACCGGGGAGCTGTTTTTT. Protein sequence: CASSYGLADRNTGELFF.

In its sample, this clonotype was seen many times. V and J are TRBV28 and TRBJ1-1; 9 nucleotides agree with TRBD1. This CDR3 comprises 15 residues. CDR1 and CDR2 from the germline V gene are MDHEN and SYDVKM. V was pared by 6 bases and J by 5 bases, with 10 bases of the junction left unmatched. Here the CDR3 reads CASSETGTGKTEAFF. CDR3 DNA sequence: TGTGCCAGCAGCGAAACCGGGACAGGGAAGACTGAAGCTTTCTTT.

This clonotype was detected many times. V gene TRBV30 combines with J gene TRBJ2-7; 11 bases fit TRBD2. The J segment lost 5 bases and the V segment lost 8 bases, leaving 8 bases of the junction unmatched. This CDR3 is 13 amino acids long. The V gene's germline CDR1 is GTSNPN and CDR2 SVGIG (reference sequence). Here the CDR3 DNA reads TGTGCCGGTAGCGGGAGGGCCGGGGACGAGCAGTACTTC. This gives the protein CAGSGRAGDEQYF.

This clonotype was observed once. This may come from a read error, since a much larger clone is one base off. V gene TRBV28 combines with J gene TRBJ2-3; 14 bases are a match to TRBD2. This CDR3 spans 15 amino acids. Germline CDR1 reads MDHEN; CDR2 reads SYDVKM. Trimming at V came to 11 bases and at J to 5 bases, leaving 9 bases not matched to a gene. CDR3 sequence reads: CAVPGTSGRGDTQYF. The CDR3 region has the DNA TGTGCCGTCCCCGGGACTAGCGGGAGAGGAGATACGCAGTATTTT. The full variable domain, its missing parts supplied by reference TRBV28 and TRBJ2-3, is DVKVTQSSRYLVKRTGEKVFLECVQDMDHENMFWYRQDPGLGLRLIYFSYDVKMKEKGDIPEGYSVSREKKERFSLILESASTNQTSMYLCAVPGTSGRGDTQYFGPGTRLTVL.

There are many counts of this clonotype. The chain joins TRBV7-8 to TRBJ2-5, with D hard to call. Trimming removed 6 bases from V and 5 bases from J, with 13 bases in between. Germline CDR1 reads SGHVS; CDR2 reads FQNEAQ. The CDR3 runs 13 residues. The CDR3: CASRGSGRETQYF. The CDR3 bases are TGTGCCAGCAGGGGCAGTGGGCGGGAGACCCAGTACTTC.

In this sample, this clonotype turned up a few times. The V and J genes are TRBV12-3 or TRBV12-4 and TRBJ1-6; TRBD1 matches at 9 bases. The CDR3 has 16 residues. V gave up 4 bases and J gave up 10 bases; unmatched junction bases: 11. Here the CDR3 DNA reads TGTGCCAGCAGTTCTCTTGCCGGGACAGGGAACTCACCCCTCCACTTT. Translated: CASSSLAGTGNSPLHF.

The sample holds many counts of this clonotype. The V call is TRBV2, the J call TRBJ1-4; 7 nucleotides line up with TRBD1. This CDR3 has 16 amino acids. The V segment lost 5 bases and the J segment 6 bases; nucleotides outside the gene matches: 12. CDR1 and CDR2 (germline): SNHLY, FYNNEI. The CDR3 nucleotides read TGTGCCAGCAGTTTACCCAGACAGGGTATTTATGAAAAACTGTTTTTT. Amino acids: CASSLPRQGIYEKLFF.

The gene calls are TRBV19 and TRBJ2-3; possible D gene TRBD2, 5 bases. Looked up from germline, CDR1 is LNHDA and CDR2 is SQIVND (reference sequence). This CDR3 region has 15 residues. V lost 3 bases and J lost 2, with 12 bases in between. CDR3 coding DNA: TGTGCCAGTAGTATCACCAGACTACCCACAGATACGCAGTATTTT. Translating it yields CASSITRLPTDTQYF.

This clonotype was seen repeatedly, ten times or more. This chain joins TRBV28 and TRBJ2-3; 7 nucleotides match TRBD1. Looked up from germline, CDR1 is MDHEN and CDR2 is SYDVKM. CDR3 length equals 15 residues. V was clipped by 3 bases and J by 3 bases; unmatched bases: 6. The CDR3 nucleotides are TGTGCCAGCAGTTTGAATCAGGGGGTGACAGATACGCAGTATTTT. Amino acids: CASSLNQGVTDTQYF.

This clonotype showed up many times. The J gene is TRBJ2-7, the V gene TRBV6-1; 10 bases are a match to TRBD2. Germline CDR1 MNHNS, CDR2 SASEGT. After removal of 5 bases from V and 7 bases from J, the junction contained 14 bases not matched to a gene. CDR3 length equals 16 residues. The CDR3 loop reads CASSPLGLAGAGEQYF. The CDR3 DNA reads as TGTGCCAGCAGTCCACTCGGGCTAGCGGGAGCGGGGGAGCAGTACTTC.

This clonotype was counted at least ten times. This sequence joins TRBV12-3 or TRBV12-4 and TRBJ2-3; a possible D gene is TRBD2 (5 bases). The CDR3 contains 17 residues. Deletions cut 0 bases from V and 2 bases from J, with 15 bases between. The CDR3 here is CASSLAVGSGLTDTQYF. As DNA, the CDR3 is TGTGCCAGCAGTTTAGCGGTGGGGAGCGGACTCACAGATACGCAGTATTTT.

Turning to this clonotype: Given a much more abundant clone one base away, this may be a read error. V gene TRBV27 combines with J gene TRBJ2-2, with 7 bases that match TRBD2. In germline, CDR1 is MNHEY, CDR2 SMNVEV (reference sequence). V trimming: 1 base; J trimming: 1 base; junction bases outside the gene matches: 6. The CDR3 is made up of 17 amino acids. In nucleotides, the CDR3 is TGTGCCAGCAGTTTATTTGTGGCTAGCGGGAACACCGGGGAGCTGTTTTTT. Its translation is CASSLFVASGNTGELFF.

This clonotype has a count of ten or more. V is TRBV3-1 and J is TRBJ1-2, with D possibly being TRBD1 (6 bases). The V end was cut by 0 bases, the J end by 4 bases, with 6 bases between. This CDR3 spans 13 amino acids. In germline, CDR1 is LGHDT, CDR2 YNNKEL (reference sequence). The CDR3 region is CASSQEGGYGYTF. Written as DNA, the CDR3 is TGTGCCAGCAGCCAAGAAGGGGGCTATGGCTACACCTTC.

This clonotype was recorded at least ten times. V is TRBV27 and J is TRBJ2-7; 8 nucleotides align to TRBD2. Germline assignment: CDR1 MNHEY and CDR2 SMNVEV (reference sequence). CDR3 size: 19 residues. V dropped 4 bases and J dropped 0; count of bases not matched to a gene: 17. In nucleotides, the CDR3 is TGTGCCAGCAGTTCTCGTAGCGGGGACTCCCCTTTTGGCTCCTACGAGCAGTACTTC. This gives the protein CASSSRSGDSPFGSYEQYF.

This clonotype was seen many times. The rearrangement links TRBV2 to TRBJ2-5, with D perhaps being TRBD1 or TRBD2 (6 bases each). Germline lookup yields CDR1 SNHLY and CDR2 FYNNEI. The CDR3 runs to 13 residues. Trimming took 4 bases from V and 5 from J, leaving 11 bases between them. CDR3 nucleotides: TGTGCCAGCAGTGTTGGAGGGGGGGAGACCCAGTACTTC. Its protein is CASSVGGGETQYF. Variable domain in full (rest from reference TRBV2 and TRBJ2-5): EPEVTQTPSHQVTQMGQEVILRCVPISNHLYFYWYRQILGQKVEFLVSFYNNEISEKSEIFDDQFSVERPDGSNFTLKIRSTKLEDSAMYFCASSVGGGETQYFGPGTRLLVL.

The chain employs TRBV7-2 and TRBJ2-7, with no clear D. V lost 0 bases to trimming and J lost 0 bases, with 9 bases between them. The CDR3 is made up of 15 amino acids. The V gene's germline CDR1 is SGHTA and CDR2 FQGNSA. The CDR3 coding sequence is TGTGCCAGCAGCTTAGCAACGGGTAACTCCTACGAGCAGTACTTC. Amino acids: CASSLATGNSYEQYF.